This T cell receptor beta chain was identified in a study of T cell responses to AZD1222 COVID-19 vaccine (dated by TCRdb to 2020 to 2023). Regarding the study in general: A total of about 240 trial participants underwent TCR sequencing, of whom approximately 210 received two doses of AZD1222 and 26 received two doses of the MenACWY control vaccine. Trial participants were enrolled by age into subgroups of 18-55, 56-69 and 70-plus years, and around 150, 28 and 57 TCR-sequenced participants, respectively, were included in these subgroups.

Beyond this particular receptor, the publication reports: Participants were mostly white British, with more females than males. The authors suggested clonal diversity may have been underestimated. Only six AZD1222 recipients were SARS-CoV-2 seropositive at baseline, limiting conclusions about previously exposed vaccinees. The whole spike protein was spanned by vaccine-associated CD4 TCRs, and dominant responses were seen in regions 160-218 and 743-854. A significant rise in spike-specific TCR breadth and depth was observed after two AZD1222 doses relative to day 0 and relative to MenACWY recipients. Because no samples from the day 14 peak response were available, repertoires could be characterized only after the peak T cell response. Nearly half of unique spike-specific TCRs reportedly recognized epitopes outside regions mutated in the B.1.351 and B.1.1.7 variants. In the small 56-69-year group, the increase in depth fell short of significance, most likely because of low power.

The CDR3 regions of human TCRbeta chains were analyzed by immunosequencing. Per the authors' processing: TCRs in the repertoires were compared against a reference library of SARS-CoV-2-specific TCRs that had been generated with the MIRA antigen-specificity platform. Breadth meant the fraction of unique TCRs that were SARS-CoV-2-associated, whereas depth meant the fraction of total T cells that were SARS-CoV-2-associated. Using the MIRA data, every spike-specific TCR was mapped to the spike region that the TCR reacted to and assigned to either a CD4 or a CD8 class. Log10-transformed breadth and depth values were compared by one-way ANOVA with Sidak's multiple comparisons tests. The table comes from immuneACCESS by way of TCRdb, which keeps in-frame sequences with V and J called. Part of the clones is missing from these tables; in studies checked, under half for an unresolved V gene and the rest for unknown reasons. V, J and clone size reflect that table, while D and trimming were determined from the DNA. Across this sample there are 200,000 or so clones, with approximately 87% seen only once. Approximately 2.7% of the sample lies in the top ten.

Remarks on this clone: Its recognized antigen is unknown. Within one base of it there is no much larger clone, and no base qualities were kept.

The CDR3 contains 13 residues, cysteine and phenylalanine counted. Only the CDR3 part of the read is kept: 39 bases, read in frame from the first base. V is pared back by 0 bases and J by 6 bases, with 5 bases lying between the germline termini. CDR1 and CDR2 are read off the germline V gene as SGHAT and FQNNGV. In the paper's terms, the time point label means: baseline before first vaccination. Reading the label with the study, this specimen's treatment or condition is: meningococcal conjugate vaccine given as trial control. Vaccinee samples came from UK trials COV001 and COV002, including a single-blind randomized controlled phase 2/3 trial of AZD1222 (ChAdOx1 nCoV-19) in healthy adults. Trial participant PBMC samples were collected at day 0 and day 28 after the second dose for TCRbeta chain sequencing.

The chain is made from TRBV11-2 and TRBJ2-2, with no confidently assigned D gene. The sequence came from an adult in good health. The sequenced sample was peripheral blood, obtained on day 0 of MenACWY control vaccination. The nucleotide sequence is TGTGCCAGCAGCTTAGATCTCTCCGGGGAGCTGTTTTTT. Translated, it gives CASSLDLSGELFF.